This T cell receptor beta chain was obtained from a study of response to subunit inactivated influenza vaccine. Study-wide findings and caveats: The authors suggested that few new T cells are recruited per seasonal influenza vaccination.

The CDR3 is made up of 12 amino acids. V lost 0 bases and J lost 8, with 7 bases in between. CDR1 MDHEN and CDR2 SYDVKM come from the germline V gene. From the RT-PCR reads, TCRdb called clonotypes with MiXCR, one entry per CDR3 protein. The table includes roughly 650,000 distinct CDR3 sequences, approximately 15% detected once. This clonotype was found a few times. The antigen is unknown. This receptor was identified in a man aged 45-65 years who received an inactivated influenza vaccine. The V gene is TRBV28, the J gene TRBJ1-2; the D is unclear. The sample was PBMCs from blood, taken roughly 2 weeks before vaccination. The CDR3 sequence is CASSLWAWGYTF. The DNA for the CDR3 is TGTGCCAGCAGTTTATGGGCATGGGGCTACACCTTC.